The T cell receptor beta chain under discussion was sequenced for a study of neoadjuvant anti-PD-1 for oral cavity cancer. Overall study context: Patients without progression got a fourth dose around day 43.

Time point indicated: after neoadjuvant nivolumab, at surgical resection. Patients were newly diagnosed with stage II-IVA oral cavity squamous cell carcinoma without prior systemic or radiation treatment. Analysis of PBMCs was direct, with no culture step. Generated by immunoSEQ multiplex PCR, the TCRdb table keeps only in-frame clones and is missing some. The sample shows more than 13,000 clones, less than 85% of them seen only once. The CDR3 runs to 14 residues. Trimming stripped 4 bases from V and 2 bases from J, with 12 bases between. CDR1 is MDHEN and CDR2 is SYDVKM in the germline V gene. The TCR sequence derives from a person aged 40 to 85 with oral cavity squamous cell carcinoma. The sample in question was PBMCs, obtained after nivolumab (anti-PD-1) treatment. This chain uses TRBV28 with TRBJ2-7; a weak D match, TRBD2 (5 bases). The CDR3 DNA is TGTGCCAGCAGTTCCCCGAGGGTGACCTACGAGCAGTACTTC. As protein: CASSSPRVTYEQYF. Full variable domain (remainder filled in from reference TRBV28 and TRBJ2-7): DVKVTQSSRYLVKRTGEKVFLECVQDMDHENMFWYRQDPGLGLRLIYFSYDVKMKEKGDIPEGYSVSREKKERFSLILESASTNQTSMYLCASSSPRVTYEQYFGPGTRLTVT.